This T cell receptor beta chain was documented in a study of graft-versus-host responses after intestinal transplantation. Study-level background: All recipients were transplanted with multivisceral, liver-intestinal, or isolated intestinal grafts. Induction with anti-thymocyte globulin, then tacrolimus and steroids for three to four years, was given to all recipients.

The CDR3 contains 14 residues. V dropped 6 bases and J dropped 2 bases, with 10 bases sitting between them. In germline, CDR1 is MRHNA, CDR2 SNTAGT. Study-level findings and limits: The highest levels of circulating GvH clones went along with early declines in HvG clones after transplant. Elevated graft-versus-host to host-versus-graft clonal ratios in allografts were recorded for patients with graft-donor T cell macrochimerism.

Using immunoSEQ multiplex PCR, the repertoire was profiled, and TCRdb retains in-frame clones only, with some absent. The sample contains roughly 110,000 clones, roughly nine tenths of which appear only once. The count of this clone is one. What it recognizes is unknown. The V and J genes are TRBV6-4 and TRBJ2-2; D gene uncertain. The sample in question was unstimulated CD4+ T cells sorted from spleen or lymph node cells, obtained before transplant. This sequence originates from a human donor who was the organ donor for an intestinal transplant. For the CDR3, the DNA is TGTGCCAGCAGATACAGCTTCAACACCGGGGAGCTGTTTTTT. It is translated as CASRYSFNTGELFF.